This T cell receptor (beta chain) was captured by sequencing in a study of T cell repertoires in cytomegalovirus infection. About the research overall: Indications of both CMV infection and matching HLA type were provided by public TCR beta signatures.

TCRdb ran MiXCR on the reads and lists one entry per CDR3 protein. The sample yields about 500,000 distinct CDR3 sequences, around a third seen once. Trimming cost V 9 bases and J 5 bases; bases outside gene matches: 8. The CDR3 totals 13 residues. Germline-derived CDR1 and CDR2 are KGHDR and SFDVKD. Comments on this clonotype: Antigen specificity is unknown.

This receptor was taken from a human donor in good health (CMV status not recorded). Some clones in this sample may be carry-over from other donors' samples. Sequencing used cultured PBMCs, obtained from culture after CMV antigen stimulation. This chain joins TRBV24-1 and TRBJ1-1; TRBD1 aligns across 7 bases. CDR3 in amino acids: CATGPRGQTEAFF. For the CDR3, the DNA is TGTGCCACCGGACCAAGGGGGCAAACTGAAGCTTTCTTT.